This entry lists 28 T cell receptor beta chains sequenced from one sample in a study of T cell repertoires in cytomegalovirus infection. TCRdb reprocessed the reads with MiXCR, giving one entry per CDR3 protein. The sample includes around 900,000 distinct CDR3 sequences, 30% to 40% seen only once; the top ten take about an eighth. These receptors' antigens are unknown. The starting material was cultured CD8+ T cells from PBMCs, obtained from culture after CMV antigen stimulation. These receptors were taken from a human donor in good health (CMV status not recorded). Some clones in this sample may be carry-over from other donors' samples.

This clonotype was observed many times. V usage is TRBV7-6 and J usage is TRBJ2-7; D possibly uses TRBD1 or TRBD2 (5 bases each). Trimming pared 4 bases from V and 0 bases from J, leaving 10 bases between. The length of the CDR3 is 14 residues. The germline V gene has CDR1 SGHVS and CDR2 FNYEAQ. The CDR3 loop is CASSSLGVSYEQYF. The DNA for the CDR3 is TGTGCCAGCAGCTCGTTGGGGGTCTCCTACGAGCAGTACTTC.

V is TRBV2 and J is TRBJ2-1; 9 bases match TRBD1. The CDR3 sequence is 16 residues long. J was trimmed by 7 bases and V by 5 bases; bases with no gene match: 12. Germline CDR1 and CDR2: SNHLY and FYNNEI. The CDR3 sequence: CASSTSGTGFRNEQFF. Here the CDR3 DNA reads TGTGCCAGCAGTACCTCCGGGACAGGGTTTAGGAATGAGCAGTTCTTC.

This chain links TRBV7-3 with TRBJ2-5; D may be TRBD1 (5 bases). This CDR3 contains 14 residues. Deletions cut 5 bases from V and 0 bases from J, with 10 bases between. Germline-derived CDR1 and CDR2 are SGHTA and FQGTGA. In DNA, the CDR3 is TGTGCCAGCAGCCTCCGACAGAACCAAGAGACCCAGTACTTC. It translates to CASSLRQNQETQYF.

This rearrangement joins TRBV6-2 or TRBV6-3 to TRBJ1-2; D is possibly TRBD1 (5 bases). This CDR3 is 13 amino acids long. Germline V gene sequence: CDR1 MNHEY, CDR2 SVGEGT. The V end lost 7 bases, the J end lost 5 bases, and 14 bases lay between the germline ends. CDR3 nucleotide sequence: TGTGCCAGCACCGCAGGGTTATGGTATGGCTACACCTTC. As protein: CASTAGLWYGYTF.

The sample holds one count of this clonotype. CDR3 in DNA: TGCGCCAGCAGCCAAGGTAACAGGGCCCACGAGCAGTACTTC. As protein: CASSQGNRAHEQYF. V and J are TRBV4-1 and TRBJ2-7; possible D gene TRBD1, 6 bases. Germline CDR1 MGHRA, CDR2 YSYEKL. V was pared by 1 base and J by 5 bases, with 12 bases between. CDR3 length: 14 residues.

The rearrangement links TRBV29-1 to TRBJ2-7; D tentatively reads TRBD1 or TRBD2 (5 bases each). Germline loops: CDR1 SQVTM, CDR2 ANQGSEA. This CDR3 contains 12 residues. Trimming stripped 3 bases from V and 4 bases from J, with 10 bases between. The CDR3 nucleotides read TGCAGCGTTGATGGGGGACCTTACGAGCAGTACTTC. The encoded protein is CSVDGGPYEQYF.

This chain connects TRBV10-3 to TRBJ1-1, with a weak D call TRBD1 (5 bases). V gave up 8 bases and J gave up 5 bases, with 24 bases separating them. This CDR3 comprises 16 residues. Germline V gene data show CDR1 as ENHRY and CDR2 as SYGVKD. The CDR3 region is CAIGAGPSSGSTEAFF. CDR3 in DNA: TGTGCCATCGGGGCAGGCCCCTCCTCGGGGTCGACTGAAGCTTTCTTT.

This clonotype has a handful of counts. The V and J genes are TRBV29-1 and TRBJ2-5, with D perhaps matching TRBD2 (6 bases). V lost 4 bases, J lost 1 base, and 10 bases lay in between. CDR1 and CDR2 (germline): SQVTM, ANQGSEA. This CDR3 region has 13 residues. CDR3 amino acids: CSVGGGVQETQYF. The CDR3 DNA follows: TGCAGCGTTGGGGGCGGGGTCCAAGAGACCCAGTACTTC.

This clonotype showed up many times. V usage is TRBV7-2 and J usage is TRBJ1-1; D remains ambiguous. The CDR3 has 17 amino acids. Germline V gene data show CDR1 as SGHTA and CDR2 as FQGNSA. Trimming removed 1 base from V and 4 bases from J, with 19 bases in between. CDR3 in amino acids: CASSLEVFPRWGTEAFF. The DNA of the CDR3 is TGTGCCAGCAGCTTAGAGGTGTTCCCCCGTTGGGGCACTGAAGCTTTCTTT.

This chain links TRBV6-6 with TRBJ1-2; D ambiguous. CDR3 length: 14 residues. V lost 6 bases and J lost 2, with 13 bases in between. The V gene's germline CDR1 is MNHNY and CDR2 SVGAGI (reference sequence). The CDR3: CASSPSQENYGYTF. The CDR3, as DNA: TGTGCCAGCAGCCCCTCCCAGGAGAACTATGGCTACACCTTC.

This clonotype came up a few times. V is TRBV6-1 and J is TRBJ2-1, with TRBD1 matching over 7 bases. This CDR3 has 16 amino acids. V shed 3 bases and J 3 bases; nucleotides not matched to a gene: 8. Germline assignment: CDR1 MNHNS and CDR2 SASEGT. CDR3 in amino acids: CASSEASGTVYNEQFF. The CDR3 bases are TGTGCCAGCAGTGAGGCCTCCGGGACAGTCTACAATGAGCAGTTCTTC.

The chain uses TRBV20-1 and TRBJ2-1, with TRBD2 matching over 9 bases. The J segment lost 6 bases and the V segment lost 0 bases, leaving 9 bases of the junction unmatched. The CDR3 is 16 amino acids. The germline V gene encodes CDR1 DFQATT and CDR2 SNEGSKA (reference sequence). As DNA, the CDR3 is TGCAGTGCTAGAGAGGTAGCGGGGGAACCTTTCAATGAGCAGTTCTTC. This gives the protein CSAREVAGEPFNEQFF.

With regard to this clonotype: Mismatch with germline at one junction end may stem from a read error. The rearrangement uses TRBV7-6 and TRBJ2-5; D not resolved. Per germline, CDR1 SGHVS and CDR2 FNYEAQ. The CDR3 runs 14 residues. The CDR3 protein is CASSMGLYQETQYF. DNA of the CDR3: TGTGCTAGCAGCATGGGTCTGTACCAAGAGACCCAGTACTTC.

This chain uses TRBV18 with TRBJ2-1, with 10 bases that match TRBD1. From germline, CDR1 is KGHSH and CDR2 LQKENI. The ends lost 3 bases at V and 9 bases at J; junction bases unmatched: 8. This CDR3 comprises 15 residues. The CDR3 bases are TGTGCCAGCTCACCCAGACAGGGGGCGAACTTTGAGCAGTTCTTC. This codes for CASSPRQGANFEQFF.

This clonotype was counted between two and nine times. CDR3 coding DNA: TGTGCCAGCAGTTGGACCCCGGGACTAGCCAATGAGCAGTTCTTC. This encodes CASSWTPGLANEQFF. The rearrangement uses TRBV6-1 and TRBJ2-1; 9 nucleotides match TRBD2. Trimming took 5 bases from V and 6 from J; bases not matched to a gene: 8. This CDR3 is 15 amino acids long. The germline CDR1 and CDR2 sequences are MNHNS and SASEGT.

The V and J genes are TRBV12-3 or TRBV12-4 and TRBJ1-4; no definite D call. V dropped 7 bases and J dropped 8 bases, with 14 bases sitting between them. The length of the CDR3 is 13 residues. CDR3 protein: CASTPFPAEKLFF. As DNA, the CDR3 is TGTGCCAGCACCCCATTCCCGGCGGAAAAACTGTTTTTT.

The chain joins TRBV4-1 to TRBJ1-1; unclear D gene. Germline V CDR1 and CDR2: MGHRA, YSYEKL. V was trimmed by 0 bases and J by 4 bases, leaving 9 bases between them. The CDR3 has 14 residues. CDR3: CASSQDPSGTEAFF. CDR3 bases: TGCGCCAGCAGCCAAGACCCGTCAGGCACTGAAGCTTTCTTT.

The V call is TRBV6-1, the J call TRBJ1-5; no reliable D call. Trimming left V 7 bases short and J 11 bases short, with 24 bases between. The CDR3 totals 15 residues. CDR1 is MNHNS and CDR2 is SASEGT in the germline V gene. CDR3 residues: CASTDSQSSAVTQHF. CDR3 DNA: TGTGCCAGCACGGATAGTCAATCTTCCGCTGTAACCCAGCATTTT.

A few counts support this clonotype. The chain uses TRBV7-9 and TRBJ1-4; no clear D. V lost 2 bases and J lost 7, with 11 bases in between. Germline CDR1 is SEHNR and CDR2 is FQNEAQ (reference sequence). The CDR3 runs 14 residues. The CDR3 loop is CASSLTPAGEKLFF. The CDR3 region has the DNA TGTGCCAGCAGCTTAACACCCGCCGGTGAAAAACTGTTTTTT.

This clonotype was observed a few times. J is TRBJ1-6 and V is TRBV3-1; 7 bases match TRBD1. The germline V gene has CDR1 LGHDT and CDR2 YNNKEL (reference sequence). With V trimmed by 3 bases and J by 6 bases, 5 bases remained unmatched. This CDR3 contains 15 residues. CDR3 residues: CASSQPGQTNSPLHF. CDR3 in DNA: TGTGCCAGCAGCCAGCCGGGACAGACTAATTCACCCCTCCACTTT.

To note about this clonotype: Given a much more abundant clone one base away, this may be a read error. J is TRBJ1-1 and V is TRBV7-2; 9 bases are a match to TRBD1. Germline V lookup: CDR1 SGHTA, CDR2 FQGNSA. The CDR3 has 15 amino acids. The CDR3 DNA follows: TGTGCCAACAGCTCTAGACAGGGGGTGAACACTGAAGCTTTCTTT. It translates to CANSSRQGVNTEAFF.

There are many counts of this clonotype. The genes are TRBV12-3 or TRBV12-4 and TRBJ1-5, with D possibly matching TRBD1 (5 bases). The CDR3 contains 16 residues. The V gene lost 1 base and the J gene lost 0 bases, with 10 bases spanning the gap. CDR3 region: CASSLEYGGSNQPQHF. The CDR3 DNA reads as TGTGCCAGCAGTTTAGAATATGGGGGTAGCAATCAGCCCCAGCATTTT.

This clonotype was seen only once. CDR3 DNA sequence: TGTGCCAGCAGTTACTCCCAGACGGGCGGGGGCACAGATACGCAGTATTTT. As protein: CASSYSQTGGGTDTQYF. This chain links TRBV6-6 with TRBJ2-3, with D tentatively TRBD2 (6 bases). Germline V gives CDR1 MNHNY, CDR2 SVGAGI (reference sequence). The CDR3 length is 17 residues. Trimming left V 0 bases short and J 1 base short, with 14 bases between.

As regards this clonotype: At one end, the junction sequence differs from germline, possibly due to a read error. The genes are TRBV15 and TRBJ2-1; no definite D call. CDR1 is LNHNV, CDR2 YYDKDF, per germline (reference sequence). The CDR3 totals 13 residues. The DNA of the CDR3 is TGTGCCACCAGCCGGTTTTTGTACAATAAGCAGTTCTTC. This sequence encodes CATSRFLYNKQFF.

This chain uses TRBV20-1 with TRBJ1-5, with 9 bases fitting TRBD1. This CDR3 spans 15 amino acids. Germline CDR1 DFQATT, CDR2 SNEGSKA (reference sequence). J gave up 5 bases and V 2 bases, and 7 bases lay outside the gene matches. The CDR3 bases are TGCAGTGCTAGACCGTCGGGACAGGGAGATCAGCCCCAGCATTTT. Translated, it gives CSARPSGQGDQPQHF.

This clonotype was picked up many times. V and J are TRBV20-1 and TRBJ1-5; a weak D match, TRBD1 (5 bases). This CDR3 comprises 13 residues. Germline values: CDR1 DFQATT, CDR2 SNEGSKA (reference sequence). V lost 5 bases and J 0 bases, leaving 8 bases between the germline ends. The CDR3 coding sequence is TGCAGTGCTGTCGGGGGTAGCAATCAGCCCCAGCATTTT. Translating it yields CSAVGGSNQPQHF.

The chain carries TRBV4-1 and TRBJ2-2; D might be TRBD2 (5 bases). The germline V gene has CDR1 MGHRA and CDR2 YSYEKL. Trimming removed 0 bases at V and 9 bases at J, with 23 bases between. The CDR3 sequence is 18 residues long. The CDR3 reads CASSQERPLGGLSRELFF. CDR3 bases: TGCGCCAGCAGCCAAGAGAGGCCTCTTGGCGGACTGAGCAGGGAGCTGTTTTTT.

The CDR3 nucleotides are TGTGCCAGCAGCCACCTGGGCACCTCTGAAGCTTTCTTT. Encoded protein: CASSHLGTSEAFF. The gene calls are TRBV14 and TRBJ1-1; no reliable D call. Germline V gene data show CDR1 as SGHDN and CDR2 as FVKESK. The CDR3 length is 13 residues. V was clipped by 3 bases and J by 6 bases, with 11 bases between them.